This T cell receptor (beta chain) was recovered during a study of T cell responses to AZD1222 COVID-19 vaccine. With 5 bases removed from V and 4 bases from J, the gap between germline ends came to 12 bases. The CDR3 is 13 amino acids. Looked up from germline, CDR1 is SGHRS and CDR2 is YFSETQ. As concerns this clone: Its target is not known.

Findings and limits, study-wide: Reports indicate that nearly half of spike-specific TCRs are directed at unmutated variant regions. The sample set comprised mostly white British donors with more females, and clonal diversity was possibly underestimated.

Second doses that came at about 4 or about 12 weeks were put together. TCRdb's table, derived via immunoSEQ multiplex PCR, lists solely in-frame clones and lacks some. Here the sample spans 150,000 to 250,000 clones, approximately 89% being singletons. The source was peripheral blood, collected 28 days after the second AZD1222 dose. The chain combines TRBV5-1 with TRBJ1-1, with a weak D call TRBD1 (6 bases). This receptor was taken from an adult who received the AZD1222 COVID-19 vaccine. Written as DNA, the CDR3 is TGCGCCAGCAGTCAGGGACACCCCACTGAAGCTTTCTTT. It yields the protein CASSQGHPTEAFF.